A selection of T cell receptor beta chains follows, all from one sample in a study of T-cell reconstitution after alpha-beta-depleted transplantation in children. TCRdb analysed the PCR reads with MiXCR anew, one entry per CDR3 protein. The sample shows about 870,000 distinct CDR3 sequences, roughly 16% of them seen only once. The sample consisted of PBMCs, mostly from graft donor cells, taken 360 days after TCRalphabeta/CD19-depleted stem cell transplant. Receptors originate from a male patient younger than 18 who had a stem cell transplant for acute lymphoblastic leukemia, so the T cells may come from the graft donor. Each CDR3 is given without its conserved first and last residue. A D gene is named only where the DNA matches it firmly.

>-|15|TRBJ1-1|TRBV4-1
ASSQGPRTWRNTEAF
>-|12|TRBJ1-2|TRBV12-3/TRBV12-4
ASSLPGRGVGYT
>TRBD2|17|TRBJ2-1|TRBV12-3/TRBV12-4
ASRPGTSGRKSSYNEQF
>-|11|TRBJ2-6|TRBV19
ASRGTGANVLT
>-|12|TRBJ2-1|TRBV5-5
ASSPRLGGSEQF
>-|13|TRBJ2-7|TRBV4-1
ASSQDGTISYEQY
>-|9|TRBJ2-7|TRBV20-1
SARENYEQY
>-|10|TRBJ2-3|TRBV12-5
ASGLGSDTQY
>-|13|TRBJ2-1|TRBV15
ATSEALGSYNEQF
>-|6|TRBJ1-5|TRBV12-1
GVQPQH
>-|11|TRBJ2-4|TRBV12-3/TRBV12-4
ASSLLQGDIQY
>-|12|TRBJ2-7|TRBV5-1
ASSLGTPTYEQY
>-|13|TRBJ1-5|TRBV3-1
ASSPFLASNHPQH
>-|14|TRBJ1-1|TRBV10-3
AISPLVRRRNTEAF
>-|10|TRBJ2-7|TRBV29-1
MSRERTYEQY
>-|13|TRBJ2-1|TRBV9
ASSEGLAKNNEQF
>-|7|TRBJ1-1|TRBV7-9
ASSSGAF
>-|13|TRBJ2-1|TRBV7-8
ASSLEGHPTNEQF
>TRBD1|12|TRBJ1-5|TRBV29-1
SVIDRGFSQPQH
>-|12|TRBJ2-7|TRBV7-9
ASSLAPVTYEQY
>-|12|TRBJ2-7|TRBV4-1
ASSQLGEAHEQY
>-|11|TRBJ1-1|TRBV28
ASSWTDNTEAF
>-|11|TRBJ2-7|TRBV6-5
ASSYDTGREQY
>-|14|TRBJ2-7|TRBV13
ASSPLSGATSYEQY
>TRBD1|15|TRBJ2-1|TRBV12-3/TRBV12-4
ASTLPGSGTGNNEQF
>TRBD2|13|TRBJ2-1|TRBV20-1
SARNGRASYNEQF
>-|14|TRBJ2-1|TRBV7-3
ASSFVGTTRHNEQF
>-|11|TRBJ2-1|TRBV2
ASSPHKGVLEF
>-|9|TRBJ2-1|TRBV29-1
SGRSGGEQF
>-|11|TRBJ1-2|TRBV20-1
SARLQRRYGYT
>-|12|TRBJ2-5|TRBV4-1
ASSQARYQETQY
>-|12|TRBJ2-7|TRBV14
ASSQAGGLVEQY
>-|13|TRBJ2-7|TRBV29-1
SVPGPPLPWDEQY
>TRBD1|12|TRBJ2-1|TRBV4-1
ASSRQGAPTEQF
>-|11|TRBJ2-5|TRBV12-3/TRBV12-4
ASTKGEWETQY
>TRBD2|13|TRBJ2-1|TRBV6-4
ASSSGRFTYNEQF
>-|9|TRBJ2-7|TRBV12-3/TRBV12-4
ASSLTSEQY
>-|12|TRBJ1-2|TRBV4-1
ASSQGLGNYGYT
>TRBD2|14|TRBJ2-7|TRBV4-1
ASSPIGLAGDHEQY
>-|13|TRBJ1-4|TRBV5-1
ASSNPTRDGEKLF
>-|13|TRBJ1-2|TRBV24-1
ATSDLYKLVYGYT
>-|15|TRBJ2-5|TRBV9
ASSVEGRLTAWETQY
>TRBD2|16|TRBJ2-1|TRBV19
ASSIKKGGRAIYNEQF
>-|13|TRBJ2-2|TRBV5-4
ASSLAGRNTGELF
>-|14|TRBJ2-1|TRBV7-3
ASSPTVGQVYNEQF
>-|14|TRBJ2-1|TRBV12-3/TRBV12-4
ASRPLGRGATNEQF
>-|12|TRBJ1-5|TRBV20-1
SASWRGGNQPQH
>-|10|TRBJ2-1|TRBV30
AWSFQGNEQF
>-|11|TRBJ2-1|TRBV10-2
ASSVHDFNEQF
>-|11|TRBJ1-4|TRBV6-5
ASSYTLGEKLF
>-|13|TRBJ2-1|TRBV7-6
ASRKGGPPYNEQF